This TCR beta chain was identified during a study of cytomegalovirus exposure and HLA in healthy donors. Study-wide points: Later, an analysis showed that TCR beta chains associated with HLA were more clonally expanded than others that were equally common. The productive fraction for most TCR beta V segments was about 90% or about 30% in an earlier analysis.

Amplification used 60 Vbeta primers and 13 Jbeta primers. As handled by the study authors: It was a later analysis that counted approximately 81 million unique TCR beta chains, of which roughly 10 million were shared. The repertoire was sequenced with immunoSEQ multiplex PCR; TCRdb's copy has only in-frame clones and lacks some. V and J calls plus clone size are reproduced from that table; the DNA served to infer D and trimming. This table has around 100,000 clones, around 80% appearing once. As for this clone: Its specificity is not known.

This CDR3 region has 16 residues. The V and J ends lost 3 bases and 2 bases, in that order; junction bases with no gene match: 5. Germline V gene lookup returns CDR1 MNHNS and CDR2 SASEGT. J is TRBJ2-3 and V is TRBV6-1, with 10 bases identical to TRBD2. The sequence was obtained from a female donor in good health and CMV-seropositive. Sample: PBMCs. CDR3 sequence: CASSDVSGGYTDTQYF. CDR3 nucleotides: TGTGCCAGCAGTGACGTTAGCGGGGGGTACACAGATACGCAGTATTTT.